One TCR beta chain is described in this entry. Profiling relied on immunoSEQ multiplex PCR, and the TCRdb table lists in-frame clones only, not all of them. The table has more than 90,000 clones, roughly 76% seen once. The data belong to a study of PD-1 blockade in classical Hodgkin lymphoma. Each patient relapsed following autologous stem cell transplantation, and prior brentuximab vedotin exposure differed. The CDR3 is made up of 12 amino acids. CDR1 is ENHRY and CDR2 is SYGVKD in the germline V gene. Trimming shortened V by 4 bases and J by 7 bases, and 11 bases separated the two germline ends. The clonotype comes from a human donor with classical Hodgkin lymphoma. The specimen comprised peripheral blood mononuclear cells (PBMCs), sampled before the second cycle of nivolumab. This chain connects TRBV10-3 to TRBJ2-7, with D possibly called TRBD1 or TRBD2 (5 bases each). Written as DNA, the CDR3 is TGTGCCATCAGTGTCGGGAAGGGGGAGCAGTACTTC. It encodes CAISVGKGEQYF.